The next 6 T cell receptor beta chains were all read from a single sample in a study of Graves' ophthalmopathy and Graves' hyperthyroidism (dated by TCRdb to the late 2010s). The run used an Illumina HiSeq 2000. For repertoire sequencing, TCR beta CDR3 regions were amplified from RNA transcripts. HTBI primers and the Qiagen OneStep RT-PCR kit were used in a first-round RT-PCR, which was followed by a second-round multiplex PCR, size selection and purification. The raw public reads went through TCRdb reprocessing: fastp at Q25, MiXCR clone calling, in-frame beta chains kept. Entries that share a CDR3 protein sequence are merged under the most common genes and DNA. Across this sample there are 650,000 to 900,000 distinct CDR3 sequences, with roughly two fifths seen only once. The ten largest clones take up 44% of the sample. Sequenced input: peripheral blood. These receptors all stem from an adult man with Graves' ophthalmopathy.

The sample holds many counts of this clonotype. The CDR3 nucleotides read TGTGCCAGCAGCTTAGTATCCACTGAAGCTTTCTTT. It specifies CASSLVSTEAFF. The chain links TRBV11-2 to TRBJ1-1, with no clear D. This CDR3 contains 12 residues. V was cut by 1 base and J by 4 bases, with 4 bases left in between. CDR1 is SGHAT, CDR2 FQNNGV, per germline.

This chain links TRBV20-1 with TRBJ2-6, with unresolved D. Germline CDR1 and CDR2: DFQATT and SNEGSKA (reference sequence). V lost 0 bases and J 0 bases, leaving 6 bases between the germline ends. This CDR3 spans 15 amino acids. The CDR3, as DNA: TGCAGTGCTAGAGATGTGCGCTCTGGGGCCAACGTCCTGACTTTC. Protein: CSARDVRSGANVLTF.

The chain carries TRBV10-1 and TRBJ2-7, with 11 bases fitting TRBD2. The germline V gene encodes CDR1 WNHNN and CDR2 SYGVQD (reference sequence). J gave up 0 bases and V 2 bases, and 6 bases lay outside the gene matches. The CDR3 totals 17 residues. Here the CDR3 reads CASSEPKLAGGSYEQYF. CDR3 in DNA: TGCGCCAGCAGTGAGCCTAAGCTAGCGGGAGGCTCCTACGAGCAGTACTTC.

In this sample, this clonotype turned up a few times. The CDR3 DNA is TGTGCCAGCAGCGACAGGCGCGCCTACGAGCAGTACTTC. Protein: CASSDRRAYEQYF. The V gene is TRBV7-9, the J gene TRBJ2-7, with D possibly being TRBD1 (6 bases). Germline lookup yields CDR1 SEHNR and CDR2 FQNEAQ (reference sequence). The CDR3 spans 13 residues. Trimming took 5 bases from V and 2 from J, leaving 10 bases between them.

On this clonotype itself: Given the absence of the conserved phenylalanine or tryptophan at the CDR3 end, a read error is likely. Because the CDR3's place on the DNA is in doubt, the DNA is left out and the CDR3 is given as listed by TCRdb. V gene TRBV2 combines with J gene TRBJ1-6; the table's TRBD1 call for D was not verified on the DNA. The CDR3 region is 16 residues in length, termini included. The germline V gene has CDR1 SNHLY and CDR2 FYNNEI. CDR3: CASRAGTGNYGYTLGS.

Points on this clonotype: A much larger clone differs from this one at a single base, so this may be a read error. The CDR3 ends on some other residue instead of the conserved phenylalanine or tryptophan, so this is likely a read error. The chain combines TRBV19 with TRBJ1-6; D is uncertain. Trimming stripped 3 bases from V and 7 bases from J, with 10 bases between. This CDR3 is built from 14 residues. The germline V gene encodes CDR1 LNHDA and CDR2 SQIVND (reference sequence). CDR3 in DNA: TGTGCCAGTAGTATCAAGACACGGAATTCACCCCTCCACTCT. Its protein product is CASSIKTRNSPLHS.